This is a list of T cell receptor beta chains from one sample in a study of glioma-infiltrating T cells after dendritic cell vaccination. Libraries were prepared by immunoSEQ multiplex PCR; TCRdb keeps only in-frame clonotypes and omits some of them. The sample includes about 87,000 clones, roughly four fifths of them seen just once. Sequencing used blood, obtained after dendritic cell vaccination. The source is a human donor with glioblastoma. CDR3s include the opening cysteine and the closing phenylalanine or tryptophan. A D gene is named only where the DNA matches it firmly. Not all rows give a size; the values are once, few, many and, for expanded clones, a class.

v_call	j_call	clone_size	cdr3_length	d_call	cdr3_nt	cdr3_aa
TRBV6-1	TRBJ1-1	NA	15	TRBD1	TGTGCCAGCAGGTGGACAGGGATATTTCACACTGAAGCTTTCTTT	CASRWTGIFHTEAFF
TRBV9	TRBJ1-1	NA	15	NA	TGTGCCAGCAGCGTAGAGCTGAGCCACGAGACTGAAGCTTTCTTT	CASSVELSHETEAFF
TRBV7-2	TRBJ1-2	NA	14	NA	TGTGCCAGCAGCTTAGCGACAGCTAACTATGGCTACACCTTC	CASSLATANYGYTF
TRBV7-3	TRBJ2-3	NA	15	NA	TGTGCCAGCAGCTCGGGACTGGCAGGGTCAGATACGCAGTATTTT	CASSSGLAGSDTQYF
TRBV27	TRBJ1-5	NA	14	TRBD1	TGTGCCAGCGCCGGACAGGGCTGGGCTCAGCCCCAGCATTTT	CASAGQGWAQPQHF
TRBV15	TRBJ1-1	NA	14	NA	TGTGCCACCAGCACCCGGACAGAGAACACTGAAGCTTTCTTT	CATSTRTENTEAFF
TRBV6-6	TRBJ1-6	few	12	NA	TGTGCCAGCAGGACAAGTGGTCGGTCCCTCCACTTT	CASRTSGRSLHF
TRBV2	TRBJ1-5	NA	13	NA	TGTGCCAGCACCGAGAGGTCGAGTCAGCCCCAGCATTTT	CASTERSSQPQHF
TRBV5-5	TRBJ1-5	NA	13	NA	TGTGCCAGCAGCTTCAACAGGAATCAGCCCCAGCATTTT	CASSFNRNQPQHF
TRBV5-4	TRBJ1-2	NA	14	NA	TGTGCCAGCAGCTTGGAGGGAGAATACTATGGCTACACCTTC	CASSLEGEYYGYTF
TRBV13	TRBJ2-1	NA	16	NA	TGTGCCAGCAGCGCCTGGTGGGCGAGCTCCTACAATGAGCAGTTCTTC	CASSAWWASSYNEQFF
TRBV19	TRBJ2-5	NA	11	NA	TGTGCCAGTAGTACTCTTGAGACCCAGTACTTC	CASSTLETQYF
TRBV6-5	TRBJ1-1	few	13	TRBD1	TGTGCCAGCACCCAGACAGGGTTCACTGAAGCTTTCTTT	CASTQTGFTEAFF
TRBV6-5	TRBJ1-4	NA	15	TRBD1	TGTGCCAGCAGTTACTGGGCAGGGGGGAACGAAAAACTGTTTTTT	CASSYWAGGNEKLFF
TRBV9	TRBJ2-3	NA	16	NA	TGTGCCAGCAGCGTAGGAGGCGGGGAAGGAGCAGATACGCAGTATTTT	CASSVGGGEGADTQYF
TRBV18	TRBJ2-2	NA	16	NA	TGTGCCAGCTCACTGTTCGCGGGGTCGAACACCGGGGAGCTGTTTTTT	CASSLFAGSNTGELFF